These 24 T cell receptor beta chains originate from one sample sequenced in a study of T cell repertoires in cytomegalovirus infection. TCRdb reprocessed the reads with MiXCR, giving one entry per CDR3 protein. This sample yields approximately 500,000 distinct CDR3 sequences, of which 16% are seen a single time; 20% to 30% belongs to the top ten. The sequenced material came from CD8+ T cells from PBMCs. Receptors were obtained from a human donor in good health (CMV status not recorded). Some clones in this sample may be carry-over from other donors' samples.

This clonotype was recorded many times. This chain joins TRBV4-2 and TRBJ2-3; TRBD2 matches 9 bases. After removal of 0 bases from V and 2 bases from J, the junction contained 24 bases not matched to a gene. Germline CDR1 LGHNA, CDR2 YNFKEQ. There are 23 residues in the CDR3. The CDR3 DNA sequence: TGTGCCAGCAGCCAAGATCCCTCGATTATGCGGGAGGGCCTGGGTCCGACCACAGATACGCAGTATTTT. Protein: CASSQDPSIMREGLGPTTDTQYF.

As concerns this clonotype: Here the CDR3 omits its conserved ending phenylalanine or tryptophan, so a read error is the likely source. No DNA is shown, since the ends of the CDR3 on it are uncertain; the CDR3 is the one TCRdb lists. The chain uses TRBV28 and TRBJ2-1; TRBD2 is the table's D call and was not checked against the DNA. Germline V gene sequence: CDR1 MDHEN, CDR2 SYDVKM. From its first to its last residue, the CDR3 has 19 amino acids. Here the CDR3 reads CASSLLLAGASSSYNEQLL.

This clonotype was recorded a few times. The rearrangement uses TRBV2 and TRBJ2-1, with D perhaps TRBD2 (5 bases). Germline values: CDR1 SNHLY, CDR2 FYNNEI. The CDR3 loop spans 16 amino acids. Deletions cut 7 bases from V and 0 bases from J, with 16 bases between. CDR3 amino acids: CASTPTGSSSYNEQFF. CDR3 coding DNA: TGTGCCAGCACCCCTACGGGGTCGTCCTCCTACAATGAGCAGTTCTTC.

This clonotype has just one count. This may be a read error: a much more frequent sequence differs by one nucleotide. The conserved phenylalanine or tryptophan is not found at the CDR3 terminus, so this likely reflects a read error. This chain joins TRBV10-3 and TRBJ1-5; the D gene is possibly TRBD1 (6 bases). CDR1 is ENHRY, CDR2 SYGVKD, per germline. The CDR3 runs to 14 residues. V lost 3 bases and J 7 bases, leaving 13 bases between the germline ends. The CDR3, as DNA: TGTGCCATCAGTGATTGGGCAGGGGTACAGCCCCAGCATTCT. It is translated as CAISDWAGVQPQHS.

This clonotype came up a few times. J is TRBJ2-1 and V is TRBV28; unclear D gene. This CDR3 is built from 15 residues. Per the germline V gene, CDR1 is MDHEN and CDR2 is SYDVKM. The V end was cut by 4 bases, the J end by 10 bases, with 20 bases between. The CDR3 loop reads CASSSLSTHGPEQFF. Here the CDR3 DNA reads TGTGCCAGCAGTTCCCTCTCTACACACGGTCCAGAGCAGTTCTTC.

The chain links TRBV7-9 to TRBJ1-2; possibly TRBD1 for D (6 bases). The CDR3 sequence is 15 residues long. Germline lookup yields CDR1 SEHNR and CDR2 FQNEAQ (reference sequence). V lost 5 bases and J 0 bases, leaving 13 bases between the germline ends. CDR3 coding DNA: TGTGCCAGCAGCGGGTCGGACAGTACTAACTATGGCTACACCTTC. The encoded protein is CASSGSDSTNYGYTF.

This clonotype was detected many times. The chain has TRBV4-1 and TRBJ2-7; the match to TRBD2 covers 7 bases. There are 14 residues in the CDR3. Germline V gene sequence: CDR1 MGHRA, CDR2 YSYEKL. V shed 3 bases, J shed 7 bases, and the junction held 9 bases outside the gene matches. CDR3 residues: CASSQGGRAREQYF. CDR3 DNA sequence: TGCGCCAGCAGCCAGGGAGGGAGGGCCCGGGAGCAGTACTTC.

In this sample, this clonotype turned up many times. The chain carries TRBV19 and TRBJ2-2, with unresolved D. V lost 6 bases, J lost 2 bases, and 7 bases lay in between. CDR1 is LNHDA and CDR2 is SQIVND in the germline V gene (reference sequence). The CDR3 is 13 residues long. CDR3: CASRDFNTGELFF. For the CDR3, the DNA is TGTGCCAGTAGGGATTTCAACACCGGGGAGCTGTTTTTT.

The chain recombines TRBV10-3 with TRBJ2-7, with no clear D. The ends were cut back, 3 bases at V and 0 bases at J, with 3 bases in the middle. Germline V gene sequence: CDR1 ENHRY, CDR2 SYGVKD. The CDR3 has 12 residues. In DNA, the CDR3 is TGTGCCATCAGTGACGACTCCTACGAGCAGTACTTC. Translating gives CAISDDSYEQYF.

At least ten counts were recorded for this clonotype. This chain uses TRBV7-2 with TRBJ2-7; TRBD2 matches at 10 bases. From germline, CDR1 is SGHTA and CDR2 FQGNSA. The CDR3 sequence is 15 residues long. Trimming removed 0 bases from V and 5 bases from J; junction bases left unmatched: 4. This chain's CDR3 is CASSLALAGINEQYF. CDR3 nucleotides: TGTGCCAGCAGCTTAGCACTAGCGGGAATAAACGAGCAGTACTTC.

This clonotype was seen repeatedly, ten times or more. V is TRBV7-9 and J is TRBJ2-1; D is possibly TRBD1 or TRBD2 (5 bases each). V lost 3 bases and J lost 6, with 15 bases in between. Germline V lookup: CDR1 SEHNR, CDR2 FQNEAQ (reference sequence). The CDR3 totals 15 residues. CDR3 residues: CASSFTRELGNEQFF. The CDR3, as DNA: TGTGCCAGCAGCTTCACCAGGGAGTTGGGCAATGAGCAGTTCTTC. Full variable domain (missing parts from reference TRBV7-9 and TRBJ2-1): DTGVSQNPRHKITKRGQNVTFRCDPISEHNRLYWYRQTLGQGPEFLTYFQNEAQLEKSRLLSDRFSAERPKGSFSTLEIQRTEQGDSAMYLCASSFTRELGNEQFFGPGTRLTVL.

This clonotype was counted ten times or more. This chain joins TRBV7-2 and TRBJ1-1; TRBD1 is a possible D gene (6 bases). The CDR3 totals 16 residues. The germline V and J ends were trimmed by 0 bases and 0 bases, with 11 bases remaining between them. The germline gives CDR1 SGHTA, CDR2 FQGNSA. CDR3 sequence (DNA): TGTGCCAGCAGCTTAGCGGGAGAGGGGGTGAACACTGAAGCTTTCTTT. This translates into CASSLAGEGVNTEAFF.

Of note for this clonotype: A much larger clone is a single base away; this may be a read error. The gene calls are TRBV24-1 and TRBJ2-1; D may be TRBD1 (6 bases). Germline assignment: CDR1 KGHDR and CDR2 SFDVKD. The CDR3 is 13 amino acids. CDR3 sequence: CATRGTGYNEQLF. The CDR3 region has the DNA TGTGCCACCAGGGGAACAGGGTACAATGAGCAGTTATTC.

The table lists this clonotype with many counts. CDR3 in amino acids: CASSLVWEGRQETQYF. The CDR3 nucleotides read TGTGCCAGCAGTTTGGTGTGGGAGGGCCGCCAAGAGACCCAGTACTTC. This chain connects TRBV12-3 or TRBV12-4 to TRBJ2-5; TRBD2 aligns across 7 bases. V lost 3 bases, J lost 1 base, and 8 bases stayed unmatched. The CDR3 covers 16 residues.

This clonotype was counted at least ten times. V gene TRBV6-1 combines with J gene TRBJ2-7; D unresolved. The CDR3 consists of 20 residues. Trimming took off 0 bases at V and 0 bases at J, with 24 bases between the two ends. Germline V CDR1 and CDR2: MNHNS, SASEGT. The CDR3 here is CASSEAHGRPFILNSYEQYF. The CDR3 DNA sequence: TGTGCCAGCAGTGAAGCGCATGGCAGACCCTTCATACTTAACTCCTACGAGCAGTACTTC.

V is TRBV5-6 and J is TRBJ2-7, with 10 bases aligning to TRBD2. The CDR3 totals 16 residues. V dropped 0 bases and J dropped 5; count of bases not matched to a gene: 8. Germline V gives CDR1 SGHDT, CDR2 YYEEEE. The CDR3 DNA reads as TGTGCCAGCAGCTTGGCCACTAGCGGGGCTCTCGACGAGCAGTACTTC. It encodes CASSLATSGALDEQYF.

This clonotype was detected a few times. The chain links TRBV19 to TRBJ2-3; 8 bases line up with TRBD1. Germline V gene data show CDR1 as LNHDA and CDR2 as SQIVND (reference sequence). Losses at the gene ends were 2 bases for V and 5 bases for J; bases not matched to a gene: 6. This CDR3 is 15 amino acids long. This CDR3 reads CASSILGQAGDTQYF. In nucleotides, the CDR3 is TGTGCCAGTAGTATATTGGGACAGGCAGGAGATACGCAGTATTTT.

Only a few counts were recorded for this clonotype. The chain links TRBV19 to TRBJ2-7; 9 bases fit TRBD1. The CDR3 consists of 15 residues. Germline-derived CDR1 and CDR2 are LNHDA and SQIVND (reference sequence). The V gene end was trimmed by 2 bases and the J gene end by 1 base; junction bases not matched to a gene: 3. The CDR3 DNA follows: TGTGCCAGTAGTATAAACAGGGGGCGGTCCTACGAGCAGTACTTC. It translates to CASSINRGRSYEQYF.

This clonotype occurred many times. This chain connects TRBV10-3 to TRBJ2-1; either TRBD1 or TRBD2 may fit D (5 bases each). Germline values: CDR1 ENHRY, CDR2 SYGVKD. CDR3 length: 16 amino acids. V shed 0 bases and J shed 8 bases, with 17 bases lying between them. The chain's CDR3 is CAISESGAGRGDEQFF. For the CDR3, the DNA is TGTGCCATCAGTGAGTCAGGCGCAGGGAGAGGGGATGAGCAGTTCTTC.

The sample holds many counts of this clonotype. The chain uses TRBV12-3 or TRBV12-4 and TRBJ2-2; perhaps D is TRBD1 or TRBD2 (5 bases each). Trimming left V 3 bases short and J 5 bases short, with 16 bases between. This CDR3 has 16 amino acids. CDR3 DNA: TGTGCCAGCAGTTTCCCCTCAGGGACCCGAACCGGGGAGCTGTTTTTT. Translated: CASSFPSGTRTGELFF.

This clonotype occurred many times. This chain links TRBV7-8 with TRBJ2-2, with D perhaps TRBD1 (5 bases). This CDR3 has 13 residues. V was trimmed by 7 bases and J by 1 base, leaving 7 bases between them. Per the germline V gene, CDR1 is SGHVS and CDR2 is FQNEAQ. The CDR3 region is CASNTGNTGELFF. The CDR3, as DNA: TGTGCCAGCAACACAGGGAACACCGGGGAGCTGTTTTTT.

This clonotype was observed many times. The chain has TRBV4-1 and TRBJ2-5; D might be TRBD1 (5 bases). Trimming took 0 bases from V and 2 from J, leaving 7 bases between them. From germline, CDR1 is MGHRA and CDR2 YSYEKL. This CDR3 contains 14 residues. The CDR3 bases are TGCGCCAGCAGCCAAGAACAGGTGCAAGAGACCCAGTACTTC. Translated, it gives CASSQEQVQETQYF.

There are many counts of this clonotype. This chain links TRBV7-9 with TRBJ1-1, with D tentatively TRBD1 (6 bases). This CDR3 is built from 17 residues. V lost 5 bases and J lost 1, with 20 bases in between. Germline V gene sequence: CDR1 SEHNR, CDR2 FQNEAQ (reference sequence). The CDR3 bases are TGTGCCAGCAGCGCGGGGGAGTGGGGGGCCCCGAACACTGAAGCTTTCTTT. It yields the protein CASSAGEWGAPNTEAFF. Based on the CDR3 plus reference TRBV7-9 and TRBJ1-1, the full variable domain is DTGVSQNPRHKITKRGQNVTFRCDPISEHNRLYWYRQTLGQGPEFLTYFQNEAQLEKSRLLSDRFSAERPKGSFSTLEIQRTEQGDSAMYLCASSAGEWGAPNTEAFFGQGTRLTVV.

This clonotype came up many times. J is TRBJ2-7 and V is TRBV11-2, with 10 nucleotides matching TRBD2. This CDR3 is 15 amino acids long. Germline values: CDR1 SGHAT, CDR2 FQNNGV. With 1 base clipped from V and 3 bases from J, the junction kept 3 bases outside the gene matches. The CDR3 is CASSLVPSGSYEQYF. CDR3 in DNA: TGTGCCAGCAGCTTAGTCCCTAGCGGGAGCTACGAGCAGTACTTC. Full variable domain (remainder filled in from reference TRBV11-2 and TRBJ2-7): EAGVAQSPRYKIIEKRQSVAFWCNPISGHATLYWYQQILGQGPKLLIQFQNNGVVDDSQLPKDRFSAERLKGVDSTLKIQPAKLEDSAVYLCASSLVPSGSYEQYFGPGTRLTVT.